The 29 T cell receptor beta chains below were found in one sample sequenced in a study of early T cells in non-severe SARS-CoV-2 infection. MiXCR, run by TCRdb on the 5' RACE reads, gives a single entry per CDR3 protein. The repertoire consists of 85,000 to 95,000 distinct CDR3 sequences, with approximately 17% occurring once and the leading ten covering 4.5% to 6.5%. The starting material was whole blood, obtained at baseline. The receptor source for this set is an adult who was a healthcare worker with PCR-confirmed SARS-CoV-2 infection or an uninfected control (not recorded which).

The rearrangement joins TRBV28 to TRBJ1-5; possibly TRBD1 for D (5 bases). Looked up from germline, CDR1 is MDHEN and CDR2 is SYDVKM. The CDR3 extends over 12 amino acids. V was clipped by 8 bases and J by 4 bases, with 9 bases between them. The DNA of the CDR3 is TGTGCCAGCGCCCACAGGAATCAGCCCCAGCATTTT. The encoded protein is CASAHRNQPQHF.

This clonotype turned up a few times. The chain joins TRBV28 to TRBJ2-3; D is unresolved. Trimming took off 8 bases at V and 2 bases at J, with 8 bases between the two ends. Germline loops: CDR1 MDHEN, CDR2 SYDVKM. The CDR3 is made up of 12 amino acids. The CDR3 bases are TGTGCCAGCCAATTGAACACAGATACGCAGTATTTT. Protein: CASQLNTDTQYF.

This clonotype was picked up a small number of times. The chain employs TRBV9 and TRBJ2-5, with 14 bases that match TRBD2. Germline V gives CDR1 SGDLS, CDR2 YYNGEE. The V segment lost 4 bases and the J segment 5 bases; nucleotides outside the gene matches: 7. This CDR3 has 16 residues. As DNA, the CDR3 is TGTGCCAGCAGCAGGGGACTAGCGGGAGTTATGGAGACCCAGTACTTC. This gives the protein CASSRGLAGVMETQYF. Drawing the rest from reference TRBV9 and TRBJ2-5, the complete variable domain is DSGVTQTPKHLITATGQRVTLRCSPRSGDLSVYWYQQSLDQGLQFLIQYYNGEERAKGNILERFSAQQFPDLHSELNLSSLELGDSALYFCASSRGLAGVMETQYFGPGTRLLVL.

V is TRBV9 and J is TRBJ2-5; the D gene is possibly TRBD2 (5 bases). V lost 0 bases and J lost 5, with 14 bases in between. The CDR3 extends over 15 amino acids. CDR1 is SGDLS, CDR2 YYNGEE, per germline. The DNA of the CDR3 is TGTGCCAGCAGCGTAGAATCGGGTTCGGGGGAGACCCAGTACTTC. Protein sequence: CASSVESGSGETQYF. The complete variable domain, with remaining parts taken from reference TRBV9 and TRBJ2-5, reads DSGVTQTPKHLITATGQRVTLRCSPRSGDLSVYWYQQSLDQGLQFLIQYYNGEERAKGNILERFSAQQFPDLHSELNLSSLELGDSALYFCASSVESGSGETQYFGPGTRLLVL.

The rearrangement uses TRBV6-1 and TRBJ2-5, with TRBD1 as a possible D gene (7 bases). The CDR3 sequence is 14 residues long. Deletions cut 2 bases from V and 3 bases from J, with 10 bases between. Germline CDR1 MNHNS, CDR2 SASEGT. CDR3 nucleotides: TGTGCCAGCAGTGAACAGGGGGGAAAAGAGACCCAGTACTTC. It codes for CASSEQGGKETQYF.

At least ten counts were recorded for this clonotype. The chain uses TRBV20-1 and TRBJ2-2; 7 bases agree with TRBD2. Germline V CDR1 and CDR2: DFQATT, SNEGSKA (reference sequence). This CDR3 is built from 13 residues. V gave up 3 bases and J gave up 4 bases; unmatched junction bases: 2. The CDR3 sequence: CSASGRSTGELFF. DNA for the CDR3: TGCAGTGCTAGCGGGAGGAGCACCGGGGAGCTGTTTTTT.

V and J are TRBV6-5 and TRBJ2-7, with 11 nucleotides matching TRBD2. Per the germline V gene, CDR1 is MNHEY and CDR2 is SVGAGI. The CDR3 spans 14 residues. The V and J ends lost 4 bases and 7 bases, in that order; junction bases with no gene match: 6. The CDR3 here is CASSLAGGPWEQYF. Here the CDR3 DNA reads TGTGCCAGCAGTTTAGCGGGAGGGCCCTGGGAGCAGTACTTC.

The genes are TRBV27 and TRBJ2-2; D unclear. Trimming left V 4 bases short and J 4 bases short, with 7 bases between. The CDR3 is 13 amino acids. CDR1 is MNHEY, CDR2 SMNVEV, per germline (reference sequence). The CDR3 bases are TGTGCCAGCAGTTCTCGCATCACCGGGGAGCTGTTTTTT. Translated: CASSSRITGELFF.

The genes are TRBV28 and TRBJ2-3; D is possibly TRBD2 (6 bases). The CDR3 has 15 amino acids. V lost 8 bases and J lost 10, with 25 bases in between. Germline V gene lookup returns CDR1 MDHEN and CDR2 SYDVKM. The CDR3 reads CASGSGAGGGTSQYF. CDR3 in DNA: TGTGCCAGCGGAAGTGGAGCTGGAGGCGGGACTTCGCAGTATTTT.

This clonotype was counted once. As DNA, the CDR3 is TGCAGTGCTGGGGACAGAAGAAGCAATCAGCCCCAGCATTTT. Its translation: CSAGDRRSNQPQHF. The chain links TRBV20-1 to TRBJ1-5; 7 positions agree with TRBD1. Germline V lookup: CDR1 DFQATT, CDR2 SNEGSKA (reference sequence). V dropped 5 bases and J dropped 1; count of bases not matched to a gene: 5. The CDR3 has 14 amino acids.

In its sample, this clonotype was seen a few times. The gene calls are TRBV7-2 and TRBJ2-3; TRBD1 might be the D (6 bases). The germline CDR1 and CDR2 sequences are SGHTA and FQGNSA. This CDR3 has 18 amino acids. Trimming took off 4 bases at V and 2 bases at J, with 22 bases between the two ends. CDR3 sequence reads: CASSSGVGFSTLTDTQYF. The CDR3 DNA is TGTGCCAGCAGCTCAGGGGTCGGGTTTTCTACCCTCACAGATACGCAGTATTTT.

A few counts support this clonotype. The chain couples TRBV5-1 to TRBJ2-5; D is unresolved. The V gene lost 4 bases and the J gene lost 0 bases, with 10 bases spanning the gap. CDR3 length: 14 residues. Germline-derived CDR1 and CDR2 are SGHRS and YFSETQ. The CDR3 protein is CASSPPLYQETQYF. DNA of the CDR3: TGCGCCAGCAGCCCTCCTTTGTACCAAGAGACCCAGTACTTC. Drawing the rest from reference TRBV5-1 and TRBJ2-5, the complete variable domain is KAGVTQTPRYLIKTRGQQVTLSCSPISGHRSVSWYQQTPGQGLQFLFEYFSETQRNKGNFPGRFSGRQFSNSRSEMNVSTLELGDSALYLCASSPPLYQETQYFGPGTRLLVL.

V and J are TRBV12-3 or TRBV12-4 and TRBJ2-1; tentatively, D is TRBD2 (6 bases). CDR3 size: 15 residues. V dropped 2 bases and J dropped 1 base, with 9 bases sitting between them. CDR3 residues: CASSLTGGSYNEQFF. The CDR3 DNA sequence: TGTGCCAGCAGTTTAACTGGGGGGTCCTACAATGAGCAGTTCTTC.

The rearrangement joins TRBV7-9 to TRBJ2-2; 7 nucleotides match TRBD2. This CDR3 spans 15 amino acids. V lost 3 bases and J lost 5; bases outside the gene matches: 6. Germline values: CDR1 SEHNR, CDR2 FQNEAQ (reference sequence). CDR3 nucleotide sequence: TGTGCCAGCAGCTTTTATCGCGGGAGTACCGGGGAGCTGTTTTTT. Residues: CASSFYRGSTGELFF.

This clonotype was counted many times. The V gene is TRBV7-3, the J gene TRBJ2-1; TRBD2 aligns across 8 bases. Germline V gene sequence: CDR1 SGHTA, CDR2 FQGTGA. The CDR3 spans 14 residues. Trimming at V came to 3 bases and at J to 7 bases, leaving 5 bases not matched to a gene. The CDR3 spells CASSFSGILNEQFF. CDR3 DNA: TGTGCCAGCAGCTTTAGCGGGATCTTGAATGAGCAGTTCTTC.

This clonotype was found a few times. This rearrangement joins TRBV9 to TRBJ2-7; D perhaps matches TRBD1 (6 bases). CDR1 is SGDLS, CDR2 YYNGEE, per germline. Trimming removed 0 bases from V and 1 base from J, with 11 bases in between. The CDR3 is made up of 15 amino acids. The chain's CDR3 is CASSVGGQSSYEQYF. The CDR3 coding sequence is TGTGCCAGCAGCGTAGGTGGACAGTCATCCTACGAGCAGTACTTC.

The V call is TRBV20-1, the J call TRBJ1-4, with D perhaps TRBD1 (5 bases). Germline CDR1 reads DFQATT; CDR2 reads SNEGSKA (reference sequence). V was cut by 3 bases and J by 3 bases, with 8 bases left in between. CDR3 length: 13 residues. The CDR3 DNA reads TGCAGTGCTAGGTCGACAGCTAATGAAAAACTGTTTTTT. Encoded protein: CSARSTANEKLFF.

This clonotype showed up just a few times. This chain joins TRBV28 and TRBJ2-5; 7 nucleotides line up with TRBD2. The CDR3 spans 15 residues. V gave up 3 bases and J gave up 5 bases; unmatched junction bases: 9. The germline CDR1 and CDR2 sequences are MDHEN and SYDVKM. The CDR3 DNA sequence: TGTGCCAGCAGTTTCCGGGAGGTGCCCGGGGAGACCCAGTACTTC. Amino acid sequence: CASSFREVPGETQYF.

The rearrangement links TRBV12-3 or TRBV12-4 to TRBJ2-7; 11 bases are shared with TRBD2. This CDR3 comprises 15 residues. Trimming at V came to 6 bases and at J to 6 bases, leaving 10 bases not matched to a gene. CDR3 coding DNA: TGTGCCAGCAGCCCCCAGACTAGCGGGAAGGGCGAGCAGTACTTC. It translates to CASSPQTSGKGEQYF.

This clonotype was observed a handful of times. The CDR3 region has the DNA TGTGCCAGCAGCGCGACGGATAGGAATTCACCCCTCCACTTT. Its translation is CASSATDRNSPLHF. This chain joins TRBV9 and TRBJ1-6; D not resolved. CDR1 and CDR2 from the germline V gene are SGDLS and YYNGEE. This CDR3 comprises 14 residues. Trimming cost V 3 bases and J 7 bases, with 11 bases left between them.

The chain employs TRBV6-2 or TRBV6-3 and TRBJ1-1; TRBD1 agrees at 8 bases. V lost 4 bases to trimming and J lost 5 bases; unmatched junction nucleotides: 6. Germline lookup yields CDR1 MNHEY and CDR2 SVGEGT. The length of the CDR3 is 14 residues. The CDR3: CASSSRGRDTEAFF. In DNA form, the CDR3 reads TGTGCCAGCAGTTCCAGGGGGCGCGATACTGAAGCTTTCTTT.

CDR3 region: CASSLVRDRGTEAFF. The CDR3 DNA reads as TGTGCCAGCAGCCTGGTCAGGGATAGAGGCACTGAAGCTTTCTTT. The V call is TRBV7-9, the J call TRBJ1-1; D may be TRBD1 (5 bases). The V gene lost 5 bases and the J gene lost 4 bases, with 17 bases spanning the gap. The CDR3 contains 15 residues. CDR1 and CDR2 from the germline V gene are SEHNR and FQNEAQ (reference sequence).

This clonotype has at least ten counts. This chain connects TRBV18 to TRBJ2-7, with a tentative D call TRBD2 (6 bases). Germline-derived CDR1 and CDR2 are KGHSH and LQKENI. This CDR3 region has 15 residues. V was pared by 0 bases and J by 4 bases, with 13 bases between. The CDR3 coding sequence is TGTGCCAGCTCACCACCGGCCGGGAGTGGGTACGAGCAGTACTTC. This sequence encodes CASSPPAGSGYEQYF.

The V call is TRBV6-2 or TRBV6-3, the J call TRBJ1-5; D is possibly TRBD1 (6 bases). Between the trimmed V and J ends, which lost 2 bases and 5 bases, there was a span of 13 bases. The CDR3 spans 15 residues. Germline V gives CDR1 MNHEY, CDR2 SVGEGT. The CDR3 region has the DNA TGTGCCAGCAGTTACGTGGACAGTTACTATCAGCCCCAGCATTTT. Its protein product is CASSYVDSYYQPQHF.

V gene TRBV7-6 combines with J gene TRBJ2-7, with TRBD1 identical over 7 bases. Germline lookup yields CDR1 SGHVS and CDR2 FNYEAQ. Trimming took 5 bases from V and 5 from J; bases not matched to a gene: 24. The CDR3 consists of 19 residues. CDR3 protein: CASSPVPGQIRSLLDEQYF. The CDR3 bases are TGTGCCAGCAGCCCTGTCCCGGGACAGATTCGAAGCCTTCTAGACGAGCAGTACTTC.

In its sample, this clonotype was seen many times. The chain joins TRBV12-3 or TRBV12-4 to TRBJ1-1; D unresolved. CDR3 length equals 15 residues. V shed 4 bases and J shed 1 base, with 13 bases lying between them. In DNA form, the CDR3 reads TGTGCCAGCAGTTCGACACGACGGACGAACACTGAAGCTTTCTTT. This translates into CASSSTRRTNTEAFF.

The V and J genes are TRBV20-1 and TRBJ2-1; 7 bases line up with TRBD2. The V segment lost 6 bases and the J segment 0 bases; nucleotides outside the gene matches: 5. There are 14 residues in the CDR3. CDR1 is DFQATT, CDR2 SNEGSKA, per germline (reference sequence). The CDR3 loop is CSAAAGVSYNEQFF. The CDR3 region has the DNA TGCAGTGCGGCCGCGGGGGTCTCCTACAATGAGCAGTTCTTC.

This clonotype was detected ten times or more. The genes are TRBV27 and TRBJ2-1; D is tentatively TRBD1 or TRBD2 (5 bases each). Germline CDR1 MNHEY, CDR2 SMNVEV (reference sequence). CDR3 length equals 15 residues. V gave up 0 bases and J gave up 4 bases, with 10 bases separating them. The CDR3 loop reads CASSLSGDGYNEQFF. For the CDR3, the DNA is TGTGCCAGCAGTTTATCAGGGGACGGATACAATGAGCAGTTCTTC.

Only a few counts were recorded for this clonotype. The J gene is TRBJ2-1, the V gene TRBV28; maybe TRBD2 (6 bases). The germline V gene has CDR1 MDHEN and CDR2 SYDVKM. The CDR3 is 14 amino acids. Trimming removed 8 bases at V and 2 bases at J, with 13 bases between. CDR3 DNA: TGTGCCAGCGGGCGGGGAGTCACCTACAATGAGCAGTTCTTC. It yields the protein CASGRGVTYNEQFF.